The text below deals with one TCR beta chain. Its antigen is currently unknown. These data belong to a study of metastatic and nonmetastatic thyroid tumors. Overall study context: The authors compared repertoires across blood and tumor or nodule tissue from malignant and benign thyroid patients.

Points from the study as a whole: The study reportedly found significantly higher TCR beta diversity in malignant thyroid tumors than benign nodules, in blood and tumor.

Via MiXCR, TCRdb re-called the PCR reads. The profile shows some 7,100 clones, approximately 35% of them singletons. Not a single patient had been given any form of treatment at any point before undergoing thyroid surgery. The specimen was adjacent normal tissue. The clonotype comes from a female donor with papillary thyroid cancer or a benign thyroid nodule (not recorded which). Some clones in this sample may be carry-over from other donors' samples.

This chain's CDR3 is CASSFLAGEYEQYF. The CDR3 DNA is TGTGCCAGCAGCTTCCTAGCGGGAGAATACGAGCAGTACTTC. V gene TRBV7-8 combines with J gene TRBJ2-7, with 10 bases that match TRBD2. Germline V CDR1 and CDR2: SGHVS, FQNEAQ. Losses at the gene ends were 3 bases for V and 4 bases for J; bases not matched to a gene: 3. This CDR3 has 14 residues.